This T cell receptor beta chain originates from a study of T-cell memory formation after mild COVID-19. This clonotype has more than one count but fewer than ten. TCRdb re-called the 5' RACE reads through MiXCR, storing one row per CDR3 protein. The sample yields fewer than 600,000 distinct CDR3 sequences, about a fifth seen once. V lost 4 bases and J 7 bases, leaving 17 bases between the germline ends. Germline-derived CDR1 and CDR2 are SGHTA and FQGNSA. CDR3 length equals 15 residues. Sequencing input: PBMCs or a T cell subset sorted from them (not recorded which). The chain uses TRBV7-2 and TRBJ2-1; D is possibly TRBD1 or TRBD2 (5 bases each). The receptor's source is an adult woman who had mild COVID-19 (a few samples of this study predate the infection). Cell type and time point are not known. The CDR3, as DNA: TGTGCCAGCAGCTCGAGTAGACGGGGCGGTAATGAGCAGTTCTTC. It encodes CASSSSRRGGNEQFF.